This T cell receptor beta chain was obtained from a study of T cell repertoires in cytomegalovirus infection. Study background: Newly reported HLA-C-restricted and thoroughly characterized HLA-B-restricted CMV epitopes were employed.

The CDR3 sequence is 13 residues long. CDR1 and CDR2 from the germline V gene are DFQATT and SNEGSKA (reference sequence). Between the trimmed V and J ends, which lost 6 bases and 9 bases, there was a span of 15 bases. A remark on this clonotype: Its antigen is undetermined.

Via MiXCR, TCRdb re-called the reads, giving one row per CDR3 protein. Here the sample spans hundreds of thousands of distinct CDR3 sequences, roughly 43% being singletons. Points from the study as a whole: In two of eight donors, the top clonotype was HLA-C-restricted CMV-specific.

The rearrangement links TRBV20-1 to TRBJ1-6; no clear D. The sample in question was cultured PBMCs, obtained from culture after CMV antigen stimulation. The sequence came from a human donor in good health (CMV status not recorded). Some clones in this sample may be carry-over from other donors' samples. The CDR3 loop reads CSALSGSVSPLHF. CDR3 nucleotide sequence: TGCAGTGCCCTGTCCGGTTCCGTTTCACCCCTCCACTTT.